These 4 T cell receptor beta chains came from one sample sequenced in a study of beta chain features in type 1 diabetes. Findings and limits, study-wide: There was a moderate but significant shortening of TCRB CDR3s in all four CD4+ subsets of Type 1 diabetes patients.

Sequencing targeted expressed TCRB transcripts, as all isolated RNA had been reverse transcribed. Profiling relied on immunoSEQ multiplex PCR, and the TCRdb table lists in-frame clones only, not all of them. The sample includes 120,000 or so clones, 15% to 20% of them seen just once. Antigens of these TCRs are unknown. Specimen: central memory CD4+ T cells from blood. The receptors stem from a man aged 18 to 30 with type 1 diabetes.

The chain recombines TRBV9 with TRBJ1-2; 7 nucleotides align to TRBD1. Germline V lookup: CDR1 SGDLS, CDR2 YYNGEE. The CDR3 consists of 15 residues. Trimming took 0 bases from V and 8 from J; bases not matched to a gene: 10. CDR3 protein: CASSVALGQVGGYTF. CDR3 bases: TGTGCCAGCAGCGTAGCCCTTGGACAGGTAGGAGGCTACACCTTC.

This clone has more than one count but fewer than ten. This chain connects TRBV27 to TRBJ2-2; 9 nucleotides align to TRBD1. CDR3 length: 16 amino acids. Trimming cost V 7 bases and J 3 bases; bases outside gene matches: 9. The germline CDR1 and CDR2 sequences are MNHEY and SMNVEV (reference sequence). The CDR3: CASTGTGSWDTGELFF. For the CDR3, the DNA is TGTGCCAGCACCGGGACAGGGTCGTGGGACACCGGGGAGCTGTTTTTT.

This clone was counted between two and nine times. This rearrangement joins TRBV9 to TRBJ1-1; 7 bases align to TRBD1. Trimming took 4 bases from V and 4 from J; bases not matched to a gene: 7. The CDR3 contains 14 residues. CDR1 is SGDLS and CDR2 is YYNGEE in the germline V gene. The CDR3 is CASSWTGDATEAFF. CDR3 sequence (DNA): TGTGCCAGCAGCTGGACAGGCGACGCCACTGAAGCTTTCTTT.

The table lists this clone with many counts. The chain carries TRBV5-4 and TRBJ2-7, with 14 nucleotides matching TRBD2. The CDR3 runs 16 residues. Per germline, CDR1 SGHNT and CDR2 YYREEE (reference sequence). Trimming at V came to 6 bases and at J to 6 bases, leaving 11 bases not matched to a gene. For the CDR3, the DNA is TGTGCCAGCACTTACGGAGCCGGGACTAGCGGGGGCGAGCAGTACTTC. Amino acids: CASTYGAGTSGGEQYF.